Below, one TCR beta chain is given with its context. Its antigen is not identified. Data came from immunoSEQ multiplex PCR; TCRdb stores just in-frame clones and leaves some out. The top ten clones hold around 18% of a sample with roughly 20,000 clones, nearly 85% of them seen once. V shed 0 bases and J 2 bases; nucleotides not matched to a gene: 3. This CDR3 spans 16 amino acids. Germline V gene lookup returns CDR1 MNHEY and CDR2 SVGAGI. This sample is drawn from a study of OX40 agonist ivuxolimab in advanced cancers. Whole-study results and caveats: With doses of 0.1 to 3.0 mg/kg, CD4+ and CD8+ blood T cells had undergone clonal expansion by week 6.

This sequence joins TRBV6-5 and TRBJ2-5; 10 positions match TRBD1. This TCR was recovered from an adult with an advanced solid tumor such as melanoma, head and neck, liver or kidney cancer. The specimen comprised CD4+ or CD8+ T cells sorted from blood, sampled in a trial of the OX40 agonist ivuxolimab. CDR3 loop: CASSYSPGQGQETQYF. CDR3 sequence (DNA): TGTGCCAGCAGTTACTCCCCGGGACAGGGGCAAGAGACCCAGTACTTC.